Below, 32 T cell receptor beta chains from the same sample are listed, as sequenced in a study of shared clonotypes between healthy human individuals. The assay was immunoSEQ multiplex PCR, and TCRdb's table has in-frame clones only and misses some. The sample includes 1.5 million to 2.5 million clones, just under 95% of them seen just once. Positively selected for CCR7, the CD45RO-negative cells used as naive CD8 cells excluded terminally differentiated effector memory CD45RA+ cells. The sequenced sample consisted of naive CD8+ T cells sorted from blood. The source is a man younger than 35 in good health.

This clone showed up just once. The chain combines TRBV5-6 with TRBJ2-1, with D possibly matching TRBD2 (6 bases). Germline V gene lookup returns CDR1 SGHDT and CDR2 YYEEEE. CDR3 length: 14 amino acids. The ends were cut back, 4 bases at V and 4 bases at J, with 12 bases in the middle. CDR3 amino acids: CASSIGTLYNEQFF. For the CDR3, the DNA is TGTGCCAGCAGCATAGGGACTCTATACAATGAGCAGTTCTTC.

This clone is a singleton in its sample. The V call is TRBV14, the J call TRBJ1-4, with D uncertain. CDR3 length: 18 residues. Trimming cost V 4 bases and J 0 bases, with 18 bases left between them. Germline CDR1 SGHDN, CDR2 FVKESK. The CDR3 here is CASSLSGGLGTTNEKLFF. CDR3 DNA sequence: TGTGCCAGCAGCCTTTCGGGTGGATTGGGGACAACTAATGAAAAACTGTTTTTT.

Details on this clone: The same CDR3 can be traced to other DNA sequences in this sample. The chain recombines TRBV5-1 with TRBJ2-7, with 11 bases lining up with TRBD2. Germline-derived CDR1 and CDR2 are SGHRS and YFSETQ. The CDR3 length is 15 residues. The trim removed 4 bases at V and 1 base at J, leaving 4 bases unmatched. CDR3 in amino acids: CASSLAGGGSYEQYF. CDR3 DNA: TGCGCCAGCAGCCTAGCGGGGGGAGGGTCCTACGAGCAGTACTTC.

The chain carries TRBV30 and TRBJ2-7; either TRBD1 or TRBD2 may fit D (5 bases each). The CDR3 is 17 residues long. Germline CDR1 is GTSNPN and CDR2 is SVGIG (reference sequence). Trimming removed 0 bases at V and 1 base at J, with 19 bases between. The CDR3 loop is CAWSVHAFGTASYEQYF. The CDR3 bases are TGTGCCTGGAGTGTACACGCCTTCGGGACCGCATCCTACGAGCAGTACTTC.

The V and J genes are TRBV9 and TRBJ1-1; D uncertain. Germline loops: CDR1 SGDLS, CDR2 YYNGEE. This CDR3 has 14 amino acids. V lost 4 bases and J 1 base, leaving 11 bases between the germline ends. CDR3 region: CASSLRQENTEAFF. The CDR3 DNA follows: TGTGCCAGCAGCCTCCGACAAGAGAACACTGAAGCTTTCTTT.

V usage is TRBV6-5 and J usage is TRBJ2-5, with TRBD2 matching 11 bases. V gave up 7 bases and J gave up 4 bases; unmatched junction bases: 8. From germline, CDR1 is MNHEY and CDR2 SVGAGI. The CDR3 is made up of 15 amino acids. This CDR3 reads CASTPLAGETETQYF. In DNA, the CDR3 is TGTGCCAGCACCCCACTAGCGGGAGAGACAGAGACCCAGTACTTC.

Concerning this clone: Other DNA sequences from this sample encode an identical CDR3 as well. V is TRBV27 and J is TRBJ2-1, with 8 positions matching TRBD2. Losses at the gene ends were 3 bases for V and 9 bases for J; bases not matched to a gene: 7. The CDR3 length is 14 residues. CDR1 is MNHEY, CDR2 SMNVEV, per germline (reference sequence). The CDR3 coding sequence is TGTGCCAGCAGTTTGGGCCTAGCGGGCACTGAGCAGTTCTTC. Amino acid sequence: CASSLGLAGTEQFF.

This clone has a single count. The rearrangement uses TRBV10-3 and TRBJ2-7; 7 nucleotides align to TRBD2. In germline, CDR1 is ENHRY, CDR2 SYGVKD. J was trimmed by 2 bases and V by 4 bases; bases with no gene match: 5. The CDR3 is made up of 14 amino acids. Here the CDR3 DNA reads TGTGCCATCAGTGTTCGGGGGGTCACCTACGAGCAGTACTTC. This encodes CAISVRGVTYEQYF.

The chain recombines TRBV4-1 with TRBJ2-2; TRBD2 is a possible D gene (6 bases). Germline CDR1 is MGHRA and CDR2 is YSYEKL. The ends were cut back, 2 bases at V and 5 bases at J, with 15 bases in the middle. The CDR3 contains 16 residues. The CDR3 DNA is TGCGCCAGCAGCCAAACCGGGTTCGCGGGGACCGGGGAGCTGTTTTTT. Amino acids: CASSQTGFAGTGELFF.

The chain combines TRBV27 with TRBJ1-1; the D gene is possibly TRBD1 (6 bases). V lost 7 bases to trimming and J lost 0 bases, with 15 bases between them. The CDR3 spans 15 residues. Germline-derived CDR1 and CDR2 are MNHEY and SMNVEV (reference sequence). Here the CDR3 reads CASNSGAGMNTEAFF. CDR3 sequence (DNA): TGTGCCAGCAACTCAGGGGCGGGCATGAACACTGAAGCTTTCTTT.

CDR3 protein: CASAIVGGAQEQYF. CDR3 sequence (DNA): TGTGCCAGCGCTATCGTTGGGGGGGCTCAAGAGCAGTACTTC. The J gene is TRBJ2-7, the V gene TRBV27; D is possibly TRBD2 (7 bases). V was pared by 8 bases and J by 7 bases, with 21 bases between. The V gene's germline CDR1 is MNHEY and CDR2 SMNVEV (reference sequence). CDR3 length: 14 amino acids.

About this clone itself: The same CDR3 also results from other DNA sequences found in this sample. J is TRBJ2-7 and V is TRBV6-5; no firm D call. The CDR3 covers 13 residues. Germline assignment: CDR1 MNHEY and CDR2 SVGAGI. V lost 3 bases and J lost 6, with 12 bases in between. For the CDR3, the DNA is TGTGCCAGCAGTTATGGGTCCCCGGGCGAGCAGTACTTC. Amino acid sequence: CASSYGSPGEQYF.

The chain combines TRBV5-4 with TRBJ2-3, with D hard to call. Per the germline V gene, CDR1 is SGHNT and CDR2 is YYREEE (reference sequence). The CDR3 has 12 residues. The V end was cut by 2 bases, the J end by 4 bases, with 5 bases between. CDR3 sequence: CASSFGPDTQYF. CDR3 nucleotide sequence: TGTGCCAGCAGCTTCGGTCCAGATACGCAGTATTTT.

Here the CDR3 reads CASSFGPGTGNQPQHF. CDR3 nucleotides: TGTGCCAGCAGTTTTGGGCCCGGGACAGGCAATCAGCCCCAGCATTTT. This rearrangement joins TRBV27 to TRBJ1-5; 7 nucleotides match TRBD1. CDR1 is MNHEY, CDR2 SMNVEV, per germline (reference sequence). This CDR3 has 16 amino acids. Germline trimming cut 3 bases from V and 2 bases from J; bases unmatched to any gene: 7.

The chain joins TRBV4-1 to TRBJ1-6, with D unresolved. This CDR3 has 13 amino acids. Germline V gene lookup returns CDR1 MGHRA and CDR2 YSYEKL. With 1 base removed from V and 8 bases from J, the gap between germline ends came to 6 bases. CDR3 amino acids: CASSQAADSPLHF. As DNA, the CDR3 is TGCGCCAGCAGCCAAGCGGCAGATTCACCCCTCCACTTT.

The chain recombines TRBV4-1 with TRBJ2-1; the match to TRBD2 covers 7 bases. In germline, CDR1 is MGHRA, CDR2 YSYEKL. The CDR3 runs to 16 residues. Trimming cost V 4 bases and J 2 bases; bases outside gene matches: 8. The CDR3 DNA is TGCGCCAGCAGCCCACAAGCGGGACCCGCCTACAATGAGCAGTTCTTC. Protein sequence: CASSPQAGPAYNEQFF.

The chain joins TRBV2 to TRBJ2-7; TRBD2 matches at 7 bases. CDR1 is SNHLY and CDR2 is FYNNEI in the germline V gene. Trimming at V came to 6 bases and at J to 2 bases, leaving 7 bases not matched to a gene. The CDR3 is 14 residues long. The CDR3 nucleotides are TGTGCCAGCAGCCCGACGGGGGGTGCCTACGAGCAGTACTTC. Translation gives CASSPTGGAYEQYF.

In DNA, the CDR3 is TGTGCCAGCAGTGGCCGGGCGGGGCTCGAGCAGTACTTC. Its translation: CASSGRAGLEQYF. The chain carries TRBV6-1 and TRBJ2-7; D is possibly TRBD2 (6 bases). The V end lost 4 bases, the J end lost 6 bases, and 13 bases lay between the germline ends. The CDR3 has 13 amino acids. Germline loops: CDR1 MNHNS, CDR2 SASEGT.

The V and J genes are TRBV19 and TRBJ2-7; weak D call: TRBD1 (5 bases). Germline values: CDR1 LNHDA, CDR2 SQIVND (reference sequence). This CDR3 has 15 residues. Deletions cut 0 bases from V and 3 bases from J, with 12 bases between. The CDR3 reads CASSIEDQGDYEQYF. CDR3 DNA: TGTGCCAGTAGTATAGAAGACCAGGGTGACTACGAGCAGTACTTC.

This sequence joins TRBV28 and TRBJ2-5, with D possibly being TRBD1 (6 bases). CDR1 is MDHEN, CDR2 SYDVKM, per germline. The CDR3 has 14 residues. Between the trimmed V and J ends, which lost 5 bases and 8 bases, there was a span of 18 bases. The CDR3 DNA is TGTGCCAGCAGTCGTGACAGGCCAGGGGATACCCAGTACTTC. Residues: CASSRDRPGDTQYF.

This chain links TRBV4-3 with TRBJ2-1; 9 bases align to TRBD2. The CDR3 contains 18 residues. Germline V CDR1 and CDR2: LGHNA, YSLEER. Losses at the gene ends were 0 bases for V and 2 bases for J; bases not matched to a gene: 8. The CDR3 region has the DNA TGCGCCAGCAGCCAAGATCCCCTAGCGGGGATACCCTACAATGAGCAGTTCTTC. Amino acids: CASSQDPLAGIPYNEQFF.

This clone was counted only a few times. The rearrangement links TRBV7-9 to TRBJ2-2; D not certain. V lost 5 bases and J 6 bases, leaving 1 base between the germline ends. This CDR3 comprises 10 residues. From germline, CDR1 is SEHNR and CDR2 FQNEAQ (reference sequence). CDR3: CASSPGELFF. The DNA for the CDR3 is TGTGCCAGCAGCCCCGGGGAGCTGTTTTTT.

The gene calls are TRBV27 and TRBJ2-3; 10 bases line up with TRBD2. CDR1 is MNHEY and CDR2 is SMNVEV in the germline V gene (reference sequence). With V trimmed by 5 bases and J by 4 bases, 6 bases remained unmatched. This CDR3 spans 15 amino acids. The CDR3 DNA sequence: TGTGCCAGCAGTCCGTTAGCGGGAGGTGCAGATACGCAGTATTTT. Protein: CASSPLAGGADTQYF.

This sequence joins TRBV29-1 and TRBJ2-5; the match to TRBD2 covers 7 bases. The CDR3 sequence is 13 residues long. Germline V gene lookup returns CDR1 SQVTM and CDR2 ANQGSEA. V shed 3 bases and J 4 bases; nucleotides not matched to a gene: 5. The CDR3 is CSVDPAGSETQYF. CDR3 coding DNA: TGCAGCGTTGACCCAGCGGGGTCAGAGACCCAGTACTTC. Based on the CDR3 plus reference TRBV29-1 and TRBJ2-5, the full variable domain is SAVISQKPSRDICQRGTSLTIQCQVDSQVTMMFWYRQQPGQSLTLIATANQGSEATYESGFVIDKFPISRPNLTFSTLTVSNMSPEDSSIYLCSVDPAGSETQYFGPGTRLLVL.

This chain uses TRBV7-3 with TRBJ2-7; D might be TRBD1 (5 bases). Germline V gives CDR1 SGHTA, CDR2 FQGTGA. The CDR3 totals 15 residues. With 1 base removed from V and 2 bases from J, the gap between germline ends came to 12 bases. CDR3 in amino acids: CASSLKAGRPYEQYF. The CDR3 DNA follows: TGTGCCAGCAGCTTAAAAGCAGGGCGCCCCTACGAGCAGTACTTC.

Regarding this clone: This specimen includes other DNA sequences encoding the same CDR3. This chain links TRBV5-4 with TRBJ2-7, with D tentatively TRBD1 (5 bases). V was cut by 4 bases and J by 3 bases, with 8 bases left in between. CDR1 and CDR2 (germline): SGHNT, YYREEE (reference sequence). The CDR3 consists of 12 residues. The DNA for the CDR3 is TGTGCCAGCAGCCAAGACAGCTACGAGCAGTACTTC. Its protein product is CASSQDSYEQYF. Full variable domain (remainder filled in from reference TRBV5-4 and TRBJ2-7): ETGVTQSPTHLIKTRGQQVTLRCSSQSGHNTVSWYQQALGQGPQFIFQYYREEENGRGNFPPRFSGLQFPNYSSELNVNALELDDSALYLCASSQDSYEQYFGPGTRLTVT.

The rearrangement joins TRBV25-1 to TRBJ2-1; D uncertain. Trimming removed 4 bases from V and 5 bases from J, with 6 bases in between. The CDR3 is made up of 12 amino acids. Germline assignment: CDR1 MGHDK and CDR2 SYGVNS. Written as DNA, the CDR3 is TGTGCCAGCAGTGCCGATCACAATGAGCAGTTCTTC. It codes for CASSADHNEQFF.

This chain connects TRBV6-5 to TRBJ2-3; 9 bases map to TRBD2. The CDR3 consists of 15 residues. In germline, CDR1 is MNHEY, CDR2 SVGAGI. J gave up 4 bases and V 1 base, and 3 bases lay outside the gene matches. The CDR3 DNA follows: TGTGCCAGCAGTTACTACGCGGGGGGGTCAGATACGCAGTATTTT. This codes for CASSYYAGGSDTQYF.

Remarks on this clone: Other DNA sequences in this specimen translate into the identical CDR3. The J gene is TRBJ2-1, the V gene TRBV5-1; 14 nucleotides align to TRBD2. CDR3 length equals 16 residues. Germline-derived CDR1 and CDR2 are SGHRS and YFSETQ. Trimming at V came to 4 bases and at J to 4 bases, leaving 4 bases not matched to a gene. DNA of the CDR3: TGCGCCAGCAGCCTGGGACTAGCGGGGGCTTACAATGAGCAGTTCTTC. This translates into CASSLGLAGAYNEQFF.

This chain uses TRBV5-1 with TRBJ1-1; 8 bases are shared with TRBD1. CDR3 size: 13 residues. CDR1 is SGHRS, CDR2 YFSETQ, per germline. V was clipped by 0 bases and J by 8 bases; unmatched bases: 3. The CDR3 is CASSLGSGGEAFF. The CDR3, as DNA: TGCGCCAGCAGCTTGGGGTCAGGGGGCGAAGCTTTCTTT.

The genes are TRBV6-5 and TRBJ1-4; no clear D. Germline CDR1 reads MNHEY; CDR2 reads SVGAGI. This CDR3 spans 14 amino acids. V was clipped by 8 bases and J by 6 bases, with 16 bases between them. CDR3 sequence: CASANHVLDEKLFF. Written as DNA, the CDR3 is TGTGCCAGCGCCAATCACGTATTAGATGAAAAACTGTTTTTT.

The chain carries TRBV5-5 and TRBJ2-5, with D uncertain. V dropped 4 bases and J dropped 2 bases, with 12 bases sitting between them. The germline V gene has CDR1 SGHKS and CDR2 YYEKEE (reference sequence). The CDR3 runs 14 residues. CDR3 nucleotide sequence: TGTGCCAGCAGCACCGCTGGGGTACAAGAGACCCAGTACTTC. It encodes CASSTAGVQETQYF.